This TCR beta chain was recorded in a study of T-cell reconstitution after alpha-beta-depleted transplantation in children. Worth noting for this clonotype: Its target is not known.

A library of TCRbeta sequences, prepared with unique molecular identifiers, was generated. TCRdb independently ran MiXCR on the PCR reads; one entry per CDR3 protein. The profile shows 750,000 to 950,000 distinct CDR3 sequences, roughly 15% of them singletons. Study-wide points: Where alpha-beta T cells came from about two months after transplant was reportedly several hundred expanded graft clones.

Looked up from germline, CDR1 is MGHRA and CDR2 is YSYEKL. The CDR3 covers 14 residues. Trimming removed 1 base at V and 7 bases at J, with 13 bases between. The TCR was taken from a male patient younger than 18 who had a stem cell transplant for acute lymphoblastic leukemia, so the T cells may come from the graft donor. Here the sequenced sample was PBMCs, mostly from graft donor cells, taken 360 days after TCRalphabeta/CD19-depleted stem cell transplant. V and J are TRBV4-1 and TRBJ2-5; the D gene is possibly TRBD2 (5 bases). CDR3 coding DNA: TGCGCCAGCAGCCAAGGGGTCGGGGTCGGGACCCAGTACTTC. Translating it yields CASSQGVGVGTQYF.